The source of this T cell receptor beta chain is a study of blood T cell repertoires in COVID-19. CDR3 length: 17 residues. The germline V gene has CDR1 DFQATT and CDR2 SNEGSKA (reference sequence). After removal of 3 bases from V and 7 bases from J, the junction contained 20 bases not matched to a gene. This table comes from immunoSEQ multiplex PCR, and its TCRdb copy is limited to in-frame clones, with some not included. The sample shows 110,000 to 150,000 clones, roughly 75% of them seen only once. The genes are TRBV20-1 and TRBJ1-2; 7 nucleotides align to TRBD1. The source of this sequence is a woman aged 45-60 years who had recovered from COVID-19. Source material: PBMCs or T cells enriched from blood (not recorded which). The CDR3 DNA follows: TGCAGTGCTAGTCTCTCGGGACAGTTGGCCCCGTCGGTTGGCTACACCTTC. It specifies CSASLSGQLAPSVGYTF.